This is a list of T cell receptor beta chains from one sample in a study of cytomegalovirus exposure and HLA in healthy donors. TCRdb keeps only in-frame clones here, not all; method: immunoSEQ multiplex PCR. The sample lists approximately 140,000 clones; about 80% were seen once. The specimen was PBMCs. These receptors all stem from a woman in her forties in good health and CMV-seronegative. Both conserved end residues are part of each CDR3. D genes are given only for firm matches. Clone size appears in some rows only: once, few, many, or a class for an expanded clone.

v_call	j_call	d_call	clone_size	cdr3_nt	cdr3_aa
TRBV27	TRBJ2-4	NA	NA	TGTGCCAGCAGTTTAGCGGGACTAGCCAAAAACATTCAGTACTTC	CASSLAGLAKNIQYF
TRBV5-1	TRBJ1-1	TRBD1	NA	TGCGCCAGCAGCGGACAGGGGGTAGGGACTGAAGCTTTCTTT	CASSGQGVGTEAFF
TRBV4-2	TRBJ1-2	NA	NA	TGTGCCAGCAGCCAAGTTGGGGGGAAGGATGGCTACACCTTC	CASSQVGGKDGYTF
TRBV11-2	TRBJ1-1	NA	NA	TGTGCCAGCAGCCCAAGGGACTTTTCCAAGAACACTGAAGCTTTCTTT	CASSPRDFSKNTEAFF
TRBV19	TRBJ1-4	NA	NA	TGTGCCAGTAGTATAGAGGCGGGGTCAACTAATGAAAAACTGTTTTTT	CASSIEAGSTNEKLFF
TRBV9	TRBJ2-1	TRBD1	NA	TGTGCCAGCAGCGTAACGGGACAGAACAATGAGCAGTTCTTC	CASSVTGQNNEQFF
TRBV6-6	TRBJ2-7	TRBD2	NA	TGTGCCAGCAGTTACTCGAGTCGCGGGAGCTCCTACGAGCAGTACTTC	CASSYSSRGSSYEQYF
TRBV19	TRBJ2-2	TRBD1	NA	TGTGCCAGTAGTAGCCGGGACAGGGGGCACACCGGGGAGCTGTTTTTT	CASSSRDRGHTGELFF
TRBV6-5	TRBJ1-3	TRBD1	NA	TGTGCCAGCAGTTACTCACAGGGGGCTGGAAACACCATATATTTT	CASSYSQGAGNTIYF
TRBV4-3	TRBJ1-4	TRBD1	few	TGCGCCAGCAGCCAATATGTAGCGACAGGGAGGAATGAAAAACTGTTTTTT	CASSQYVATGRNEKLFF
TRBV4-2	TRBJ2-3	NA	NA	TGTGCCAGCAGCCAAGATTTCGTAGAGGGGGTGGCGACGCAGTATTTT	CASSQDFVEGVATQYF
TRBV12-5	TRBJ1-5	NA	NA	TGTGCTAGTGGTCCGGACATCAGCAATCAGCCCCAGCATTTT	CASGPDISNQPQHF
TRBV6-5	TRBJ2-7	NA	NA	TGTGCCAGCAGTTACGGACAGCTTAGCTCCTACGAGCAGTACTTC	CASSYGQLSSYEQYF
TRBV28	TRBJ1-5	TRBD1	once	TGTGCCAGCAACCAGGGGGATTATAGCAATCAGCCCCAGCATTTT	CASNQGDYSNQPQHF
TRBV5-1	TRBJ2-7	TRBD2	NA	TGCGCCAGCAGCTTGGTCCTAGCGGGGAGCTCCTACGAGCAGTACTTC	CASSLVLAGSSYEQYF
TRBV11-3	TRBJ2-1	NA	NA	TGTGCCAGCAGCTTTAACGGGATCAATGAGCAGTTCTTC	CASSFNGINEQFF
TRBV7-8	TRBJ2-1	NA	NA	TGTGCCAGCAGCTTAGCGGGAGGACGGTGGGGTGAGCAGTTCTTC	CASSLAGGRWGEQFF
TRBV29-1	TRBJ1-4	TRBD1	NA	TGCAGCGCGGGACAGGGCTCAACTAATGAAAAACTGTTTTTT	CSAGQGSTNEKLFF
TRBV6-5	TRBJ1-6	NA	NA	TGTGCCACCAAGGGAGGGATTAATTCACCCCTCCACTTT	CATKGGINSPLHF
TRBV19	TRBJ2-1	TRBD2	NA	TGTGCCAGTAGTGCAACTAGCGGGGCTTTCAATGAGCAGTTCTTC	CASSATSGAFNEQFF
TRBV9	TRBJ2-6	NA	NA	TGTGCCAGCAGCGTAGTGGGTTCTGAGGTATCAGGTCCTCTGAGAGGGGGGGCCAACGTCCTGACTTTC	CASSVVGSEVSGPLRGGANVLTF
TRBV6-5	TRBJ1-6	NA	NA	TGTGCCAGCAGGGGGGCAGATAATTCACCCCTCCACTTT	CASRGADNSPLHF
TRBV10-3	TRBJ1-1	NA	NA	TGTGCCATCAGTGTGATCTTTAGACAGGACGAGGAAGCTTTCTTT	CAISVIFRQDEEAFF
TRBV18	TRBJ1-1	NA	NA	TGTGCCAGCTCACCAGAAGGCAGGGACACTGAAGCTTTCTTT	CASSPEGRDTEAFF
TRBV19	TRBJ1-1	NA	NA	TGTGCCAGTAGTATTCGTCGGCAGGGAAGGGCTGAAGCTTTCTTT	CASSIRRQGRAEAFF
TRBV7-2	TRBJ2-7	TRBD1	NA	TGTGCCAGCAGCCCTAGCGGGACAGGGGGCTACGAGCAGTACTTC	CASSPSGTGGYEQYF
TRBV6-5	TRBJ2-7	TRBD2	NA	TGTGCCAGCAGTAGTCTAGCGGGAGGACTCCACGAGCAGTACTTC	CASSSLAGGLHEQYF
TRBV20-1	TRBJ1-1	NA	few	TGCAGTGCTAGTGGCCGGGGAGAAGCTTTCTTT	CSASGRGEAFF
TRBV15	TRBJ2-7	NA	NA	TGTGCCACCAGTACAAACCTAAGGCAGGGTAACGAGCAGTACTTC	CATSTNLRQGNEQYF